This T cell receptor (beta chain) was retrieved from a study of identical twins. This CDR3 is built from 15 residues. The germline CDR1 and CDR2 sequences are SGHRS and YFSETQ. The germline V and J ends were trimmed by 2 bases and 0 bases, with 9 bases remaining between them. TCRdb used MiXCR to reprocess the 5' RACE reads, holding one entry per CDR3 protein. The table has under 350,000 distinct CDR3 sequences, around 9.7% seen once. The table lists this clonotype with many counts. The sample was also linked to a second study, of yellow fever vaccine responses in identical twins.

The V and J genes are TRBV5-1 and TRBJ2-1; D might be TRBD1 (6 bases). This clonotype was obtained from a woman between 18 and 29 years old in good health. Sequenced material: CD8+ T cells sorted from blood. The CDR3: CASSFGQPSYNEQFF. CDR3 nucleotides: TGCGCCAGCAGCTTTGGACAGCCCTCCTACAATGAGCAGTTCTTC.